The T cell receptor beta chain described here comes from a study of T cells in localized non-small cell lung cancer (TCRdb year 2020). The study in broad terms: The study examined T cell repertoires in 200 to 300 patients with early-stage NSCLC and compared tumors with uninvolved tumor-adjacent lungs. The cohort comprised 200 to 300 treatment-naïve NSCLC patients with resected, localized lung tumors. NSCLC patients had a mean age of approximately 66 years, and around 130 were male and around 99 female. Beyond this particular receptor, the publication reports: Because multi-region tumor sequencing was not done, intratumor heterogeneity could not be ruled out. A median of approximately 53 of the top 100 tumor clones turned up in the paired uninvolved adjacent lung, and around 27 of those clones also ranked among the top 100 of that same adjacent lung. Uninvolved tumor-adjacent lung showed the highest T cell clonality, higher than tumor, which suggests more focused antigenic responses in the uninvolved tumor-adjacent lung. Because of the exploratory design, TCR variables were selected using unadjusted p-values without false-discovery rate correction. Longer overall survival was associated with higher blood T cell density, whereas shorter survival was associated with higher adjacent-lung clonality.

The immunoSEQ Assay was used to sequence TCR beta CDR3 regions from DNA. The authors' analysis ran thus. T cell density was computed as TCR beta template counts normalized to usable DNA estimated by amplifying housekeeping genes. Richness was estimated using the preseqR package, with extrapolation to 400,000 templates for PBMC samples and to 120,000 templates for tissue samples. Clonality was defined as one minus Pielou's evenness. Tissue-enriched TCRs were identified by differential abundance testing using productive amino-acid clonotypes, minimum total count 5 and alpha 0.1. The Jaccard Index and the Morisita Overlap Index were used to quantify repertoire overlap between compartments. GLIPH grouped TCR beta CDR3s together with public tetramer-defined viral CDR3s, and a viral motif had to include at least three viral sequences and also show V-gene enrichment. In its TCRdb copy, this immuneACCESS table keeps in-frame sequences only and misses some clones. Where compared with another copy, unresolved V genes explain less than half of these, and the others have no known cause. V and J calls and clone size are those listed in that table; D and trimming were worked out from the DNA. Present in this sample are tens of thousands of clones, around 88% of which were seen just once. The ten biggest clones cover roughly 9% of the sample.

V loses 10 bases, J loses 1 base, and the germline ends lie 13 bases apart. CDR1 and CDR2 are drawn from the germline V gene: SNHLY, FYNNEI. From cysteine to phenylalanine, the CDR3 is 13 amino acids long. Of all the DNA, just the CDR3 is kept, 39 bases in frame from base 1. This clone appeared once. No cognate antigen has been identified for it. No base qualities exist here, and no much larger clone lies one base off it. At diagnosis, peripheral blood, uninvolved tumor-adjacent lung and tumor were collected and stored as a combination of fresh-frozen and FFPE material. Blood samples were analyzed as peripheral blood mononuclear cells for TCR repertoire profiling.

Sequenced material: peripheral blood mononuclear cells, taken before any cancer treatment. Rearrangement joined TRBV2 to TRBJ2-5; a tentative D match to TRBD1 spans 5 bases. The receptor was isolated from a woman aged 40-69 years with stage III lung adenocarcinoma. The DNA sequence reads TGTGCCACCGTGACAGAAATCCAAGAGACCCAGTACTTC. The encoded protein is CATVTEIQETQYF.